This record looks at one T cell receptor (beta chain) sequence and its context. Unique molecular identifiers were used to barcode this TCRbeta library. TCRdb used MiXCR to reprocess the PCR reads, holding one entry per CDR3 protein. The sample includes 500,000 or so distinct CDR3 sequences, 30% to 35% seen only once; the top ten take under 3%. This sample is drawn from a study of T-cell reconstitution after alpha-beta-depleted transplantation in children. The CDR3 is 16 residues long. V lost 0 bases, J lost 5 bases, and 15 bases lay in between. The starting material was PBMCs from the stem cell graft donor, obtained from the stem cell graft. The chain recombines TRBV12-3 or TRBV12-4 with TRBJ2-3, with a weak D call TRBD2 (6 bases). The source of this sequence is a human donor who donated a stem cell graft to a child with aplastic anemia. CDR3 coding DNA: TGTGCCAGCAGTTTAGCGGGGACCCCCGGGAGAGATACGCAGTATTTT. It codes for CASSLAGTPGRDTQYF.